One sample yielded the 2 T cell receptor beta chains listed below, sequenced in a study of blood T cell repertoires in COVID-19. Sequencing used immunoSEQ multiplex PCR; TCRdb keeps in-frame clones, though not all of them. The top ten hold over 10% of the sample, which has 35,000 to 45,000 clones, around 84% seen once. Input material: peripheral blood. The receptors here all came from a woman between 65 and 79 years old in a cohort sampled during active COVID-19.

The chain is built from TRBV29-1 and TRBJ2-3; the match to TRBD1 covers 12 bases. Unmatched junction bases numbered 5, after V lost 6 bases and J lost 4 bases. The CDR3 is made up of 14 amino acids. CDR1 is SQVTM and CDR2 is ANQGSEA in the germline V gene. This CDR3 reads CSVRDRGQADTQYF. CDR3 in DNA: TGCAGCGTACGGGACAGGGGGCAAGCAGATACGCAGTATTTT.

The V and J genes are TRBV7-2 and TRBJ2-1, with 11 bases matching TRBD1. This CDR3 is 18 amino acids long. Germline V gene sequence: CDR1 SGHTA, CDR2 FQGNSA. With V trimmed by 0 bases and J by 6 bases, 10 bases remained unmatched. CDR3 DNA sequence: TGTGCCAGCAGCTTAGCTGGGCCTAGCGGGACAGGGGGCAATGAGCAGTTCTTC. Protein product: CASSLAGPSGTGGNEQFF.